This entry lists 27 T cell receptor beta chains sequenced from one sample in a study of radiation and T cells in renal cell carcinoma. Documented time point: blood 2 weeks post-SBRT. Treatment denoted: 15 Gy SBRT to primary tumor, nephrectomy 4 weeks later. TCRdb's table, derived via immunoSEQ multiplex PCR, lists solely in-frame clones and lacks some. The sample has roughly 150,000 clones; 80% to 90% are singletons. Here the sequenced sample was blood, taken from a patient whose treatment included radiotherapy and nephrectomy. The receptors were sampled from a woman between 45 and 65 years old with renal cell carcinoma.

The CDR3 DNA reads as TGTGCCTCCTCGCCGCGGTCGAACACTGAAGCTTTCTTT. This gives the protein CASSPRSNTEAFF. The genes are TRBV7-2 and TRBJ1-1; D ambiguous. From germline, CDR1 is SGHTA and CDR2 FQGNSA. This CDR3 contains 13 residues. The V end lost 11 bases, the J end lost 1 base, and 14 bases lay between the germline ends.

This sequence joins TRBV5-6 and TRBJ1-1, with D possibly matching TRBD1 (6 bases). The CDR3 totals 13 residues. Trimming left V 4 bases short and J 8 bases short, with 15 bases between. Germline V CDR1 and CDR2: SGHDT, YYEEEE. The CDR3, as DNA: TGTGCCAGCAGCATCAGACAGGAGCGGGAAGCTTTCTTT. Its translation: CASSIRQEREAFF.

The rearrangement links TRBV19 to TRBJ1-1; possibly TRBD1 for D (6 bases). Between the trimmed V and J ends, which lost 8 bases and 5 bases, there was a span of 18 bases. This CDR3 has 14 amino acids. In germline, CDR1 is LNHDA, CDR2 SQIVND (reference sequence). For the CDR3, the DNA is TGTGCCAGTTTCCCAGACCGGGACACAACTGAAGCTTTCTTT. It specifies CASFPDRDTTEAFF.

CDR3 bases: TGTGCCATCAGTGAAGGACAGGACACAGATACGCAGTATTTT. Protein: CAISEGQDTDTQYF. The rearrangement uses TRBV10-3 and TRBJ2-3; TRBD1 aligns across 7 bases. V dropped 3 bases and J dropped 2; count of bases not matched to a gene: 2. The CDR3 is 14 amino acids. Per germline, CDR1 ENHRY and CDR2 SYGVKD.

The chain is built from TRBV18 and TRBJ2-1; TRBD2 matches 12 bases. This CDR3 region has 14 residues. CDR1 and CDR2 (germline): KGHSH, LQKENI. With V trimmed by 5 bases and J by 5 bases, 1 base remained unmatched. Written as DNA, the CDR3 is TGTGCCAGCTCAACTAGCGGGGGGAACAATGAGCAGTTCTTC. Protein: CASSTSGGNNEQFF.

The rearrangement links TRBV5-1 to TRBJ2-5; 9 bases map to TRBD2. Germline V lookup: CDR1 SGHRS, CDR2 YFSETQ. CDR3 length: 15 amino acids. The V gene end was trimmed by 1 base and the J gene end by 5 bases; junction bases not matched to a gene: 6. The CDR3 sequence is CASSLTAGGDETQYF. CDR3 coding DNA: TGCGCCAGCAGCTTGACAGCGGGGGGAGACGAGACCCAGTACTTC. The full variable domain, in which reference TRBV5-1 and TRBJ2-5 provide the parts outside the CDR3, is KAGVTQTPRYLIKTRGQQVTLSCSPISGHRSVSWYQQTPGQGLQFLFEYFSETQRNKGNFPGRFSGRQFSNSRSEMNVSTLELGDSALYLCASSLTAGGDETQYFGPGTRLLVL.

This clone turned up a few times. The J gene is TRBJ2-3, the V gene TRBV2; D may be TRBD2 (6 bases). This CDR3 is 14 amino acids long. With 7 bases removed from V and 2 bases from J, the gap between germline ends came to 13 bases. Germline V gives CDR1 SNHLY, CDR2 FYNNEI. The CDR3 spells CASTPMDYTDTQYF. The CDR3 DNA follows: TGTGCCAGCACCCCCATGGACTACACAGATACGCAGTATTTT.

The chain couples TRBV2 to TRBJ2-1; 9 bases line up with TRBD2. The J segment lost 7 bases and the V segment lost 0 bases, leaving 4 bases of the junction unmatched. This CDR3 has 15 residues. Germline V lookup: CDR1 SNHLY, CDR2 FYNNEI. CDR3 in DNA: TGTGCCAGCAGTGAAGCCCTAGCGGGGTCTAATGAGCAGTTCTTC. Protein sequence: CASSEALAGSNEQFF.

The rearrangement links TRBV27 to TRBJ1-5, with D possibly matching TRBD1 (6 bases). This CDR3 has 14 residues. Between the trimmed V and J ends, which lost 3 bases and 6 bases, there was a span of 12 bases. The V gene's germline CDR1 is MNHEY and CDR2 SMNVEV (reference sequence). The CDR3: CASSFGGQSQPQHF. The CDR3, as DNA: TGTGCCAGCAGTTTCGGGGGGCAGAGTCAGCCCCAGCATTTT.

This rearrangement joins TRBV5-1 to TRBJ2-1, with 7 bases aligning to TRBD2. Looked up from germline, CDR1 is SGHRS and CDR2 is YFSETQ. V lost 0 bases and J lost 0; bases outside the gene matches: 12. CDR3 length: 19 amino acids. The CDR3 DNA reads as TGCGCCAGCAGCTTGGCCCCGAGACTAGCTCCCCCCTCCTACAATGAGCAGTTCTTC. Translation gives CASSLAPRLAPPSYNEQFF.

This sequence joins TRBV4-1 and TRBJ2-7; D is unclear. V was pared by 4 bases and J by 2 bases, with 12 bases between. CDR1 is MGHRA, CDR2 YSYEKL, per germline. This CDR3 is built from 14 residues. The CDR3 region is CASSLRQIPYEQYF. Here the CDR3 DNA reads TGCGCCAGCAGCCTCCGGCAGATACCCTACGAGCAGTACTTC.

The V and J genes are TRBV7-8 and TRBJ2-6; TRBD1 matches 7 bases. The germline CDR1 and CDR2 sequences are SGHVS and FQNEAQ. The CDR3 totals 18 residues. V shed 1 base and J 1 base; nucleotides not matched to a gene: 7. The CDR3 sequence is CASSLGGDRISGANVLTF. For the CDR3, the DNA is TGTGCCAGCAGCTTAGGAGGGGACAGAATTTCTGGGGCCAACGTCCTGACTTTC. Based on the CDR3 plus reference TRBV7-8 and TRBJ2-6, the full variable domain is GAGVSQSPRYKVAKRGQDVALRCDPISGHVSLFWYQQALGQGPEFLTYFQNEAQLDKSGLPSDRFFAERPEGSVSTLKIQRTQQEDSAVYLCASSLGGDRISGANVLTFGAGSRLTVL.

V gene TRBV21-1 combines with J gene TRBJ1-3; the DNA was not used to check the table's D call, TRBD1. TRBV21-1 is classified as a pseudogene. This CDR3 spans 16 amino acids. The CDR3 sequence is CASRSTGTGERNTIYF. CDR3 DNA sequence: TGTGCCAGCAGATCAACCGGGACAGGGGAGAGAAACACCATATATTTT.

The chain has TRBV7-6 and TRBJ2-4; TRBD1 aligns across 7 bases. The germline V gene encodes CDR1 SGHVS and CDR2 FNYEAQ. The CDR3 sequence is 15 residues long. J was trimmed by 3 bases and V by 5 bases; bases with no gene match: 7. The CDR3 DNA follows: TGTGCCAGCAGCCCCATTGGGGACAGCAAAAACATTCAGTACTTC. This sequence encodes CASSPIGDSKNIQYF.

The chain has TRBV7-9 and TRBJ1-3; the D is unclear. Germline lookup yields CDR1 SEHNR and CDR2 FQNEAQ (reference sequence). The CDR3 sequence is 14 residues long. Trimming removed 7 bases from V and 0 bases from J, with 10 bases in between. The CDR3, as DNA: TGTGCCAGCACCTGGCGTTCCTCTGGAAACACCATATATTTT. Its translation is CASTWRSSGNTIYF.

The chain combines TRBV10-2 with TRBJ1-2, with D possibly TRBD1 on 5 matching bases. This CDR3 has 10 residues. Per the germline V gene, CDR1 is WSHSY and CDR2 is SAAADI. V was shortened by 11 bases and J by 6 bases, with 10 bases between the two germline ends. The CDR3 sequence: CAVRGHGYTF. The CDR3 DNA reads TGCGCCGTGAGGGGACATGGCTACACCTTC.

The chain employs TRBV4-1 and TRBJ1-2, with 8 bases identical to TRBD1. CDR1 is MGHRA and CDR2 is YSYEKL in the germline V gene. V shed 4 bases and J 8 bases; nucleotides not matched to a gene: 9. The CDR3 runs 14 residues. The CDR3 coding sequence is TGCGCCAGCAGCCTTGAGACAGGGGTCGGAGGCTACACCTTC. Encoded protein: CASSLETGVGGYTF.

This chain connects TRBV25-1 to TRBJ2-7, with D possibly TRBD1 on 5 matching bases. Trimming shortened V by 5 bases and J by 2 bases, and 10 bases separated the two germline ends. The CDR3 runs to 13 residues. Germline lookup yields CDR1 MGHDK and CDR2 SYGVNS. This CDR3 is CASSSIGAYEQYF. The DNA of the CDR3 is TGTGCCAGCAGTTCGATAGGGGCCTACGAGCAGTACTTC.

V gene TRBV5-1 combines with J gene TRBJ2-5, with 8 bases that match TRBD2. Losses at the gene ends were 0 bases for V and 2 bases for J; bases not matched to a gene: 3. CDR1 SGHRS and CDR2 YFSETQ come from the germline V gene. This CDR3 is 15 amino acids long. The CDR3 sequence: CASSLALAGQETQYF. DNA for the CDR3: TGCGCCAGCAGCTTGGCCTTAGCGGGGCAAGAGACCCAGTACTTC.

This rearrangement joins TRBV28 to TRBJ2-1; 7 positions match TRBD2. The CDR3 totals 16 residues. Germline V gene lookup returns CDR1 MDHEN and CDR2 SYDVKM. The junction had 11 bases not matched to a gene; V was cut back by 5 bases and J by 4 bases. The CDR3 nucleotides are TGTGCCAGCAGTCCCCCCCTAGCGGTCGGATACAATGAGCAGTTCTTC. Translated: CASSPPLAVGYNEQFF.

The gene calls are TRBV9 and TRBJ2-3; D not resolved. Trimming shortened V by 4 bases and J by 6 bases, and 9 bases separated the two germline ends. This CDR3 has 12 residues. Germline values: CDR1 SGDLS, CDR2 YYNGEE. In DNA form, the CDR3 reads TGTGCCAGCAGCCCTCAGGTTGATACGCAGTATTTT. Translated: CASSPQVDTQYF.

This clone is a singleton in its sample. For the CDR3, the DNA is TGCAGCGTTGAAACCGGGGAGGTAGGAGAGACCCAGTACTTC. Amino acid sequence: CSVETGEVGETQYF. The rearrangement links TRBV29-1 to TRBJ2-5; a weak D match, TRBD2 (6 bases). Trimming took off 2 bases at V and 4 bases at J, with 14 bases between the two ends. This CDR3 has 14 residues. CDR1 is SQVTM, CDR2 ANQGSEA, per germline.

In nucleotides, the CDR3 is TGCGCCAGCCCCTCCGTTTGGGACAGGGCCAACCCTGGAAACACCATATATTTT. It yields the protein CASPSVWDRANPGNTIYF. The chain employs TRBV5-1 and TRBJ1-3, with 9 positions matching TRBD1. The germline V gene encodes CDR1 SGHRS and CDR2 YFSETQ. V gave up 7 bases and J gave up 2 bases; unmatched junction bases: 16. The CDR3 extends over 18 amino acids.

There are a few counts of this clone. The V and J genes are TRBV7-9 and TRBJ1-6; 8 bases are a match to TRBD1. Trimming cost V 5 bases and J 10 bases; bases outside gene matches: 10. The CDR3 has 15 residues. Germline CDR1 reads SEHNR; CDR2 reads FQNEAQ (reference sequence). The CDR3 DNA reads TGTGCCAGCAGCGCGACAGGGGCGAAGGGATCACCCCTCCACTTT. The encoded protein is CASSATGAKGSPLHF.

The chain links TRBV19 to TRBJ2-5; weak D call: TRBD1 (7 bases). V gave up 8 bases and J gave up 4 bases, with 11 bases separating them. In germline, CDR1 is LNHDA, CDR2 SQIVND (reference sequence). This CDR3 comprises 12 residues. The CDR3 sequence: CASGGGGETQYF. Written as DNA, the CDR3 is TGTGCCAGTGGAGGGGGCGGAGAGACCCAGTACTTC.

This clone was seen a single time. The CDR3 region has the DNA TGTGCCAGCAGTTCTACAGGGGGAGGCACTGAAGCTTTCTTT. It codes for CASSSTGGGTEAFF. The chain uses TRBV6-5 and TRBJ1-1; TRBD1 agrees at 8 bases. Unmatched junction bases numbered 5, after V lost 4 bases and J lost 4 bases. The CDR3 covers 14 residues. CDR1 and CDR2 (germline): MNHEY, SVGAGI.

The chain carries TRBV6-6 and TRBJ1-3, with 7 positions matching TRBD1. Per the germline V gene, CDR1 is MNHNY and CDR2 is SVGAGI (reference sequence). The CDR3 loop spans 15 amino acids. The J segment lost 6 bases and the V segment lost 2 bases, leaving 7 bases of the junction unmatched. The CDR3 spells CASSYTGEHENTIYF. In DNA form, the CDR3 reads TGTGCCAGCAGTTACACAGGGGAGCATGAAAACACCATATATTTT.